The sequence of this T cell receptor beta chain was determined in a study of blood T cell repertoires in COVID-19. The assay was immunoSEQ multiplex PCR, and TCRdb's table has in-frame clones only and misses some. The sample shows some 220,000 clones, around four fifths of them seen only once. While infection was still active, Seattle patients were enrolled and then followed longitudinally. Germline V gene lookup returns CDR1 SGHRS and CDR2 YFSETQ. The CDR3 is 13 amino acids. V shed 5 bases, J shed 8 bases, and the junction held 9 bases outside the gene matches. This receptor was taken from a woman in her 70s with COVID-19, enrolled during active disease. Sequences were obtained from peripheral blood. The V and J genes are TRBV5-1 and TRBJ1-2, with 7 bases fitting TRBD1. Written as DNA, the CDR3 is TGCGCCAGCAGGTTATCAGGGGGAGACGGCTACACCTTC. Residues: CASRLSGGDGYTF. Together with reference TRBV5-1 and TRBJ1-2, the CDR3 gives the full variable domain: KAGVTQTPRYLIKTRGQQVTLSCSPISGHRSVSWYQQTPGQGLQFLFEYFSETQRNKGNFPGRFSGRQFSNSRSEMNVSTLELGDSALYLCASRLSGGDGYTFGSGTRLTVV.